This T cell receptor beta chain was observed in a study of T cells in Graves' hyperthyroidism and ophthalmopathy. The V and J ends lost 9 bases and 5 bases respectively, with 10 bases between them. The CDR3 is 11 amino acids. The V gene's germline CDR1 is ENHRY and CDR2 SYGVKD. TCR beta CDR3 region amplification was performed from RNA transcripts. The TCR CDR3 first-round RT-PCR relied on the HTBI primer set. From the multiplex PCR reads, TCRdb called clonotypes with MiXCR, one entry per CDR3 protein. The sample holds around 690,000 distinct CDR3 sequences; 15% to 20% are singletons and the top ten take around a sixth. Many counts were recorded for this clonotype. Each diagnosis was grounded in clinical symptoms, serum thyroxine and TRAb, thyroid ultrasound, and orbital computed tomography.

Specimen: blood. The TCR sequence derives from a man aged 50 to 59 with Graves' hyperthyroidism. The V gene is TRBV10-3, the J gene TRBJ2-5; D not certain. CDR3 DNA: TGTGCCATTGCAGGAGACGAGACCCAGTACTTC. Encoded protein: CAIAGDETQYF.